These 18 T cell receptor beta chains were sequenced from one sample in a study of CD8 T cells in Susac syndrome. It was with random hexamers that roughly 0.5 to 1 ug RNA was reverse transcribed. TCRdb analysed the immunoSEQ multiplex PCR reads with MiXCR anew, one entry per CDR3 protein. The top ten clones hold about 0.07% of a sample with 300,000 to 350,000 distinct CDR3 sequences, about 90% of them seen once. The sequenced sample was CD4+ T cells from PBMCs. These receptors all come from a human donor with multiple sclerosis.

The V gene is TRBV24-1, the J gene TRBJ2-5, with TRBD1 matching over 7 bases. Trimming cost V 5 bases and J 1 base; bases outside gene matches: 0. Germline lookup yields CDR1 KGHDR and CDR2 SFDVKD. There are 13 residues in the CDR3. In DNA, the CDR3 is TGTGCCACCAGTGGGACAGGCCAAGAGACCCAGTACTTC. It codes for CATSGTGQETQYF.

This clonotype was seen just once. CDR3 region: CASSDRPNEQFF. CDR3 DNA: TGTGCCAGTAGTGACAGACCCAATGAGCAGTTCTTC. The chain carries TRBV19 and TRBJ2-1; possible D gene TRBD1, 5 bases. Germline loops: CDR1 LNHDA, CDR2 SQIVND (reference sequence). V gave up 5 bases and J gave up 6 bases, with 8 bases separating them. This CDR3 contains 12 residues.

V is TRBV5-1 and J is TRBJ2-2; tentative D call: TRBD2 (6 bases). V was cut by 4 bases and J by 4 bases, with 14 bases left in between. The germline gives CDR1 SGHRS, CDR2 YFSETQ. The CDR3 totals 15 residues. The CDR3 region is CASSPGVGGTGELFF. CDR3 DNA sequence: TGCGCCAGCAGCCCTGGGGTCGGGGGCACCGGGGAGCTGTTTTTT.

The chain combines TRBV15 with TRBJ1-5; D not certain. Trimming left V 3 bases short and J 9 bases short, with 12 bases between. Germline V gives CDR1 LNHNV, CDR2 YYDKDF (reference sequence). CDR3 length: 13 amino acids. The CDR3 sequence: CATSRDQRTPQHF. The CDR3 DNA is TGTGCCACCAGCAGGGATCAAAGGACGCCCCAGCATTTT.

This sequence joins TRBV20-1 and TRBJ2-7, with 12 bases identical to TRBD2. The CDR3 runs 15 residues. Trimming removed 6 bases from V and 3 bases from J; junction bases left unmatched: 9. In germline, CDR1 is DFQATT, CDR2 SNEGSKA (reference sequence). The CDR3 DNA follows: TGCAGTGCGAAACCGGGACTAGCGGGTAACTACGAGCAGTACTTC. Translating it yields CSAKPGLAGNYEQYF.

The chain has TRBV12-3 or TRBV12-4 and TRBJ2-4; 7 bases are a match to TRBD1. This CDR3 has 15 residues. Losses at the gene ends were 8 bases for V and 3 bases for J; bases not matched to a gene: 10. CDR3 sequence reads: CASPGQLLVKNIQYF. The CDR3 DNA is TGTGCCAGCCCGGGACAGCTTTTAGTCAAAAACATTCAGTACTTC.

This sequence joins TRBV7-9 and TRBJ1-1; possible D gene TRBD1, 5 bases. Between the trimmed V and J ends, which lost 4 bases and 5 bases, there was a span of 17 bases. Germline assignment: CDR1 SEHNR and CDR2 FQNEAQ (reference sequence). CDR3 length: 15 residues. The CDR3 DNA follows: TGTGCCAGCAGCTCCCCTTCGGGGCGCGAGACTGAAGCTTTCTTT. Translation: CASSSPSGRETEAFF.

CDR3 sequence reads: CASGGFYTF. The CDR3 nucleotides read TGTGCCTCGGGGGGGTTCTACACCTTC. The chain carries TRBV30 and TRBJ1-2; TRBD1 might be the D (5 bases). The CDR3 runs to 9 residues. Germline lookup yields CDR1 GTSNPN and CDR2 SVGIG (reference sequence). V was clipped by 7 bases and J by 10 bases, with 10 bases between them. The whole variable domain, remainder taken from reference TRBV30 and TRBJ1-2, is SQTIHQWPATLVQPVGSPLSLECTVEGTSNPNLYWYRQAAGRGLQLLFYSVGIGQISSEVPQNLSASRPQDRQFILSSKKLLLSDSGFYLCASGGFYTFGSGTRLTVV.

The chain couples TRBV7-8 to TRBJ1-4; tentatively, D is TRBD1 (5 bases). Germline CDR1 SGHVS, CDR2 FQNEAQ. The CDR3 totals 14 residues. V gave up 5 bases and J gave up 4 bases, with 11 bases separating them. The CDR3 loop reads CASSPGRGNEKLFF. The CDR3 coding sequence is TGTGCCAGCAGCCCGGGGAGGGGTAATGAAAAACTGTTTTTT.

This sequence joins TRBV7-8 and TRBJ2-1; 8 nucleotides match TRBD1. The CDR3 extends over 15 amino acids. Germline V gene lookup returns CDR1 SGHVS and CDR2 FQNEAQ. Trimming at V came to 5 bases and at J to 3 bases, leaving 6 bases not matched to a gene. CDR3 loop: CASSRSGTGYNEQFF. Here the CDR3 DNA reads TGTGCCAGCAGCCGCTCCGGGACAGGCTACAATGAGCAGTTCTTC.

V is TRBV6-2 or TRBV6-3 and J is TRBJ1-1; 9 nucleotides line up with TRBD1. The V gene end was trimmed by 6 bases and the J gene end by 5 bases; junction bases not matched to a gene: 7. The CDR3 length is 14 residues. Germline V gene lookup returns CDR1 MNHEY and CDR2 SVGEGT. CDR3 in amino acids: CASRGTGKLTEAFF. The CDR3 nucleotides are TGTGCCAGCAGAGGGACAGGGAAATTAACTGAAGCTTTCTTT.

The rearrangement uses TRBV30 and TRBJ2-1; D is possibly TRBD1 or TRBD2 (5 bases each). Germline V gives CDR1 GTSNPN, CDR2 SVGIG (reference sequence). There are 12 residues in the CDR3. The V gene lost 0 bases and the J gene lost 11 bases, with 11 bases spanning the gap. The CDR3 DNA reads TGTGCCTGGAGTGTATCCCGGGGCCAGCAGTTCTTC. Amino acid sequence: CAWSVSRGQQFF.

This CDR3 is CSATTSGGLLSSYNEQFF. In nucleotides, the CDR3 is TGCAGTGCTACGACTAGCGGAGGCCTTCTTAGCTCCTACAATGAGCAGTTCTTC. The gene calls are TRBV20-1 and TRBJ2-1, with TRBD2 identical over 9 bases. The CDR3 is 18 amino acids. V was pared by 4 bases and J by 0 bases, with 13 bases of the junction left unmatched. Germline assignment: CDR1 DFQATT and CDR2 SNEGSKA (reference sequence).

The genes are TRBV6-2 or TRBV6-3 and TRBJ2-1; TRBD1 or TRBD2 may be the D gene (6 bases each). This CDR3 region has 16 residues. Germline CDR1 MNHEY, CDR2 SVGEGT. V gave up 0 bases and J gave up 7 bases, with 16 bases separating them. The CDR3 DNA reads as TGTGCCAGCAGTTACTCGTCTGCGGGACACAGAAATGAGCAGTTCTTC. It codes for CASSYSSAGHRNEQFF.

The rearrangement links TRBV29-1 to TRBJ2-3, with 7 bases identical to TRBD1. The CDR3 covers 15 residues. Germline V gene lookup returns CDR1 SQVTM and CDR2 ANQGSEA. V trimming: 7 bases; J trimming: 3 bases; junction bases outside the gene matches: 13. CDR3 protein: CSGGTLTGRTDTQYF. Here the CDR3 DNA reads TGCAGCGGGGGGACCTTGACAGGGCGGACAGATACGCAGTATTTT.

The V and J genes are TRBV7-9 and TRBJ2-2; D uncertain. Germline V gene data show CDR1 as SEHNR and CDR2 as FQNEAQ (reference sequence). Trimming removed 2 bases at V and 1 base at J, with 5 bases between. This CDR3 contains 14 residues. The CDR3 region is CASSLRQNTGELFF. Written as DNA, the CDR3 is TGTGCCAGCAGCTTACGGCAGAACACCGGGGAGCTGTTTTTT.

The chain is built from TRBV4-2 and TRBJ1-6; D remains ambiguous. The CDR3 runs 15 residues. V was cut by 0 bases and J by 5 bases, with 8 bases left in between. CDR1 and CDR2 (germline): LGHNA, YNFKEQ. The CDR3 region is CASSQEQTDNSPLHF. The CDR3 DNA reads TGTGCCAGCAGCCAAGAACAGACGGATAATTCACCCCTCCACTTT.

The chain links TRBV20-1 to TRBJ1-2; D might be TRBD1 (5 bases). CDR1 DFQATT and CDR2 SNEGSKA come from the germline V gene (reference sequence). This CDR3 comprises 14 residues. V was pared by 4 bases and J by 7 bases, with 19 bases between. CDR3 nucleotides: TGCAGTGCTACAGATCGGGGACCAAGCAGTGGCTACACCTTC. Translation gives CSATDRGPSSGYTF.